This TCR beta chain was profiled in a study of T cells in Graves' hyperthyroidism and ophthalmopathy. General observations from the study: Blood also showed most of the thyroid clonotypes that were expanded above 0.001.

Criteria for exclusion of patients were uncontrolled infection, other autoimmune disease, pregnancy or lactation. The CDR3 consists of 14 residues. The V end lost 7 bases, the J end lost 4 bases, and 11 bases lay between the germline ends. CDR1 and CDR2 from the germline V gene are MNHEY and SVGAGI. In this sample, this clonotype turned up many times. The antigen is undetermined. Amplification targeted TCR beta CDR3 regions from RNA transcripts. The TCR CDR3 was amplified in a first-round RT-PCR using the HTBI primer set. Via MiXCR, TCRdb re-called the multiplex PCR reads, giving one row per CDR3 protein. Of about 350,000 distinct CDR3 sequences in the sample, around a sixth are singletons; the top ten hold around 15%.

The specimen was blood. The receptor was derived from a woman aged 40 to 50 with Graves' ophthalmopathy. The chain links TRBV6-5 to TRBJ2-6; D possibly corresponds to TRBD2 (7 bases). CDR3 sequence (DNA): TGTGCCAGCAACGGGGGGCCCGGGGCCAACGTCCTGACTTTC. Protein sequence: CASNGGPGANVLTF.